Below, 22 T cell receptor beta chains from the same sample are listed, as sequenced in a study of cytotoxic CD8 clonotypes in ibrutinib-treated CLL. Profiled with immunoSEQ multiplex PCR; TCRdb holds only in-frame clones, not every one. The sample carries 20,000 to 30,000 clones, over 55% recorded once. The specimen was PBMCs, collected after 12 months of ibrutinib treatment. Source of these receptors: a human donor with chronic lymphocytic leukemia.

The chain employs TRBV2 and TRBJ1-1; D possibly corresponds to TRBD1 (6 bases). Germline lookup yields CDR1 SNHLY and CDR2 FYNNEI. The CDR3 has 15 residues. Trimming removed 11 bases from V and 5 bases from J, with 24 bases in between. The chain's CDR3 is CAFPPRRGAGTEAFF. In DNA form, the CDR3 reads TGTGCCTTCCCTCCCCGCCGGGGGGCGGGTACTGAAGCTTTCTTT.

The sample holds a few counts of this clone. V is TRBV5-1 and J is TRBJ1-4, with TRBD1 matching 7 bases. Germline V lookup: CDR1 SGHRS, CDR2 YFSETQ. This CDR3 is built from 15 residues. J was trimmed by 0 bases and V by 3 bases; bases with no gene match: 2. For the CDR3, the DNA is TGCGCCAGCAGCTGGGACAGTTCAACTAATGAAAAACTGTTTTTT. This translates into CASSWDSSTNEKLFF.

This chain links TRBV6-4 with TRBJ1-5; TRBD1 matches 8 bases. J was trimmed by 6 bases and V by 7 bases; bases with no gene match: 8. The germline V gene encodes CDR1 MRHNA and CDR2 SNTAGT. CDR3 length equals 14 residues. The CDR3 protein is CASNPDRESQPQHF. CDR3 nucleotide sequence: TGTGCCAGCAACCCGGACAGGGAGAGTCAGCCCCAGCATTTT.

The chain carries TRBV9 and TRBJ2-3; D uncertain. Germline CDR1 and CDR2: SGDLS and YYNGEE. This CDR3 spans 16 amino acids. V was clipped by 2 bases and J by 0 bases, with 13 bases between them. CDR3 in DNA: TGTGCCAGCAGCGTCGGCATAGGGCCTAGCACAGATACGCAGTATTTT. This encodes CASSVGIGPSTDTQYF.

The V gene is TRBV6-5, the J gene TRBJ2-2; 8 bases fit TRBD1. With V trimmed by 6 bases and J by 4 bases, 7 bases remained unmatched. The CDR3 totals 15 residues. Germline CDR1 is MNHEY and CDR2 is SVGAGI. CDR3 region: CASRQTGVITGELFF. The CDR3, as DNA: TGTGCCAGCAGGCAGACAGGGGTCATCACCGGGGAGCTGTTTTTT.

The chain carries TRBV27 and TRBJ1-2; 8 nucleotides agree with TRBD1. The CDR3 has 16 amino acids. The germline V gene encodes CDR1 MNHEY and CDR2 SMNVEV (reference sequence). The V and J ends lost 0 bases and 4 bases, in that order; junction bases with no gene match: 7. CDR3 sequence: CASSLSWQGAAYGYTF. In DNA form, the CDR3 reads TGTGCCAGCAGTTTATCGTGGCAGGGGGCAGCCTATGGCTACACCTTC.

In nucleotides, the CDR3 is TGTGCCAGCAGTTTTCATGTCAGGGGCTACAATGAGCAGTTCTTC. Translation: CASSFHVRGYNEQFF. The chain links TRBV27 to TRBJ2-1; D perhaps matches TRBD1 (6 bases). CDR1 is MNHEY, CDR2 SMNVEV, per germline (reference sequence). Trimming shortened V by 3 bases and J by 3 bases, and 12 bases separated the two germline ends. The CDR3 length is 15 residues.

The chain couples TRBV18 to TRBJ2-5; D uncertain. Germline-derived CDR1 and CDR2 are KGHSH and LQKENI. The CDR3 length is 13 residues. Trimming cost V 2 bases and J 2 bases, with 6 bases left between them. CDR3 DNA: TGTGCCAGCTCACCAGGAAGGCAAGAGACCCAGTACTTC. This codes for CASSPGRQETQYF. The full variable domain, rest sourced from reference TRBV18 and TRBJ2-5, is NAGVMQNPRHLVRRRGQEARLRCSPMKGHSHVYWYRQLPEEGLKFMVYLQKENIIDESGMPKERFSAEFPKEGPSILRIQQVVRGDSAAYFCASSPGRQETQYFGPGTRLLVL.

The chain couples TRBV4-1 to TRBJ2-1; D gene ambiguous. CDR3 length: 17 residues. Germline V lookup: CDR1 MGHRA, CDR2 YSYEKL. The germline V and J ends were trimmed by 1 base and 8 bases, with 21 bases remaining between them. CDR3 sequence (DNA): TGCGCCAGCAGCCAAGTTTATAGCCGAGGCCCTCTTCATGAGCAGTTCTTC. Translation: CASSQVYSRGPLHEQFF.

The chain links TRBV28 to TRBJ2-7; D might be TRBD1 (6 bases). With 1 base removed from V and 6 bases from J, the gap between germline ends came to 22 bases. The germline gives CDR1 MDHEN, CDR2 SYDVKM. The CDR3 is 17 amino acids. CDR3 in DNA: TGTGCCAGCAGTTTATTTCGACAGGCCGAAATCCGCCGCGAGCAGTACTTC. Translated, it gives CASSLFRQAEIRREQYF.

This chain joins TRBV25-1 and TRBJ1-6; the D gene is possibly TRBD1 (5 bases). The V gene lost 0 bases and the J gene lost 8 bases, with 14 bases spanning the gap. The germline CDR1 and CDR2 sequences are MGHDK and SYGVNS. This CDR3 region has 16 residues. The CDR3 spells CASSEYQGGIDSPLHF. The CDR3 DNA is TGTGCCAGCAGTGAATACCAGGGAGGCATCGATTCACCCCTCCACTTT. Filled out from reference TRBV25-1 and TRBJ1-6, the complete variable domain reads EADIYQTPRYLVIGTGKKITLECSQTMGHDKMYWYQQDPGMELHLIHYSYGVNSTEKGDLSSESTVSRIRTEHFPLTLESARPSHTSQYLCASSEYQGGIDSPLHFGNGTRLTVT.

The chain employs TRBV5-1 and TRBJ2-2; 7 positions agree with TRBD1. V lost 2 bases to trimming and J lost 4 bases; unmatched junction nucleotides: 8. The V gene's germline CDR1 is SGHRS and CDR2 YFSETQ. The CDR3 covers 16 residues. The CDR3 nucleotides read TGCGCCAGCAGCTTCCCAACAGGGGAAGGCACCGGGGAGCTGTTTTTT. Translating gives CASSFPTGEGTGELFF.

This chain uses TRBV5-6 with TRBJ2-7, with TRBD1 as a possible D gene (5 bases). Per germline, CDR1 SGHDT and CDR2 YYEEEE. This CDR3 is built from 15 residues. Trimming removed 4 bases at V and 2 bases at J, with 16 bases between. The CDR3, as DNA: TGTGCCAGCAGCCCGATCCAGGGCCGCCCCTACGAGCAGTACTTC. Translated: CASSPIQGRPYEQYF.

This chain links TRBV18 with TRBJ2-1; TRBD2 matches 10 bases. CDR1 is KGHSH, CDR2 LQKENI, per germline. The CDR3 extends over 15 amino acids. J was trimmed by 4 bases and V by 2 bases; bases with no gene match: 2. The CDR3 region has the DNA TGTGCCAGCTCACCAGGGACTAGCGAGTACAATGAGCAGTTCTTC. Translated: CASSPGTSEYNEQFF.

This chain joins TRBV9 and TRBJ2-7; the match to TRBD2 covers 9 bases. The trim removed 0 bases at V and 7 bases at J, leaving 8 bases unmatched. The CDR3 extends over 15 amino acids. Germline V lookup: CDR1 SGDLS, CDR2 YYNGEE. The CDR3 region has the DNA TGTGCCAGCAGCGTAGGGAGCGGGGGGACTACGGAGCAGTACTTC. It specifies CASSVGSGGTTEQYF.

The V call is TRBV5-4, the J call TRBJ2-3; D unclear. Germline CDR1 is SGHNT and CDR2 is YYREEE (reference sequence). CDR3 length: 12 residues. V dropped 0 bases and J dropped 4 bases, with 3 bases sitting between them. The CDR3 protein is CASSLDSDTQYF. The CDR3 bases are TGTGCCAGCAGCTTGGATTCAGATACGCAGTATTTT.

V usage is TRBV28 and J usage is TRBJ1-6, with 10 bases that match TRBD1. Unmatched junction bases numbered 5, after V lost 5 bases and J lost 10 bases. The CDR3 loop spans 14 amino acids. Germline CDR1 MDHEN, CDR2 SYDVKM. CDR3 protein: CASSLRDRGSPLHF. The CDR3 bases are TGTGCCAGCAGTCTCCGGGACAGGGGATCACCCCTCCACTTT. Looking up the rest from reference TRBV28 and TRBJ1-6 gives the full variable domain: DVKVTQSSRYLVKRTGEKVFLECVQDMDHENMFWYRQDPGLGLRLIYFSYDVKMKEKGDIPEGYSVSREKKERFSLILESASTNQTSMYLCASSLRDRGSPLHFGNGTRLTVT.

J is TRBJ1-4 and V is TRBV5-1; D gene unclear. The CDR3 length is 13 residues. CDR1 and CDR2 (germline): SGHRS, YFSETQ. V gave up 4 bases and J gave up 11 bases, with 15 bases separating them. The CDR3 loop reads CASSLGRVEKLFF. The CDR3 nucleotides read TGCGCCAGCAGCCTCGGGAGGGTGGAGAAACTGTTTTTT. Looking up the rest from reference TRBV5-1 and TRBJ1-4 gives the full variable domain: KAGVTQTPRYLIKTRGQQVTLSCSPISGHRSVSWYQQTPGQGLQFLFEYFSETQRNKGNFPGRFSGRQFSNSRSEMNVSTLELGDSALYLCASSLGRVEKLFFGSGTQLSVL.

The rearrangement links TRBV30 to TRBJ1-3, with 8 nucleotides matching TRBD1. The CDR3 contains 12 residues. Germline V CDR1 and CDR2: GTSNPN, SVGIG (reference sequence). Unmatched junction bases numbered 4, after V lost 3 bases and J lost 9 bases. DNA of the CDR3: TGTGCCTGGAGAAATACAGGGGGCACCATATATTTT. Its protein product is CAWRNTGGTIYF.

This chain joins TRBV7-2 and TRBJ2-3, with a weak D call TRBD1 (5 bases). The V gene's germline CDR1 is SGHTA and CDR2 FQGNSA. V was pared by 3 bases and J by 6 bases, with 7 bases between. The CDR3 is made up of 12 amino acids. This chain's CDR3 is CASSFQGDTQYF. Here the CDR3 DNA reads TGTGCCAGCAGCTTCCAGGGTGATACGCAGTATTTT.

CDR3 amino acids: CASSLGGTGPGQETQYF. Written as DNA, the CDR3 is TGTGCCAGCAGCTTAGGAGGGACAGGGCCGGGTCAAGAGACCCAGTACTTC. The J gene is TRBJ2-5, the V gene TRBV7-3; the match to TRBD1 covers 9 bases. The junction had 9 bases not matched to a gene; V was cut back by 2 bases and J by 2 bases. There are 17 residues in the CDR3. Germline V gives CDR1 SGHTA, CDR2 FQGTGA.

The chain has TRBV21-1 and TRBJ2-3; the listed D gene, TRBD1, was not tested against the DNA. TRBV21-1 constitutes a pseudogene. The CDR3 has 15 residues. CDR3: CASSLRSDTTDTQYF. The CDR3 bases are TGTGCCAGCAGCCTAAGGTCGGACACCACAGATACGCAGTATTTT.